The 25 T cell receptor beta chains below all came from one sample that was sequenced in a study of blood T cell repertoires in COVID-19 (TCRdb year 2020). The library was prepared using the immunoSEQ multiplex PCR assay. In TCRdb, the immuneACCESS table is reduced to in-frame sequences with V and J assigned. These tables do not hold every clone; where another copy was compared, an unresolved V gene accounts for under half, and the others remain unexplained. The sample table records under 50,000 clones; 90% of these occur just once. Of the sample, around 19% is held by the ten largest clones. Specimen: peripheral blood. The receptors shown here come from a man in his 70s with active COVID-19.

This clone has only one observation. This rearrangement joins TRBV25-1 to TRBJ2-3; the match to TRBD1 covers 11 bases. Germline V gives CDR1 MGHDK, CDR2 SYGVNS. The CDR3 has 16 residues. V lost 2 bases to trimming and J lost 4 bases; unmatched junction nucleotides: 5. This chain's CDR3 is CASSEGTGGGPDTQYF. The CDR3 nucleotides are TGTGCCAGCAGTGAAGGGACAGGGGGTGGACCAGATACGCAGTATTTT. The whole variable domain, filled in from reference TRBV25-1 and TRBJ2-3, reads EADIYQTPRYLVIGTGKKITLECSQTMGHDKMYWYQQDPGMELHLIHYSYGVNSTEKGDLSSESTVSRIRTEHFPLTLESARPSHTSQYLCASSEGTGGGPDTQYFGPGTRLTVL.

The chain uses TRBV2 and TRBJ1-1, with D possibly TRBD1 on 5 matching bases. The CDR3 length is 14 residues. V lost 4 bases, J lost 0 bases, and 9 bases lay in between. Germline lookup yields CDR1 SNHLY and CDR2 FYNNEI. The CDR3 spells CASSGQTMNTEAFF. The CDR3 DNA is TGTGCCAGCAGTGGACAGACCATGAACACTGAAGCTTTCTTT.

The chain uses TRBV19 and TRBJ2-2, with 11 bases fitting TRBD2. Germline assignment: CDR1 LNHDA and CDR2 SQIVND (reference sequence). This CDR3 is built from 15 residues. J lost 3 bases, V lost 7 bases, and 4 bases had no gene match. This chain's CDR3 is CASKASGGYTGELFF. CDR3 in DNA: TGTGCCAGTAAGGCTAGCGGGGGGTACACCGGGGAGCTGTTTTTT.

J is TRBJ2-2 and V is TRBV4-3; 7 bases align to TRBD2. V lost 8 bases to trimming and J lost 7 bases; unmatched junction nucleotides: 1. Germline assignment: CDR1 LGHNA and CDR2 YSLEER. This CDR3 is 11 amino acids long. CDR3 region: CASGGGGELFF. The DNA of the CDR3 is TGCGCCAGCGGGGGGGGCGGGGAGCTGTTTTTT.

The chain joins TRBV5-7 to TRBJ2-7; 9 bases match TRBD1. TRBV5-7 qualifies as an ORF whose function is uncertain. This CDR3 spans 16 amino acids. The V gene end was trimmed by 2 bases and the J gene end by 5 bases; junction bases not matched to a gene: 11. The CDR3 DNA reads TGTGCCAGCAGCTTTCAAAGGGACAGGGCATGGCACGAGCAGTACTTC. Protein sequence: CASSFQRDRAWHEQYF.

This clone was seen a single time. This chain joins TRBV20-1 and TRBJ2-7; D is possibly TRBD2 (5 bases). CDR3 length equals 11 residues. Germline assignment: CDR1 DFQATT and CDR2 SNEGSKA (reference sequence). The V and J ends lost 2 bases and 5 bases respectively, with 7 bases between them. Here the CDR3 reads CSARLAHEQYF. As DNA, the CDR3 is TGCAGTGCTAGACTAGCACACGAGCAGTACTTC.

The rearrangement joins TRBV2 to TRBJ1-2; D might be TRBD1 (6 bases). V gave up 11 bases and J gave up 6 bases, with 16 bases separating them. Germline-derived CDR1 and CDR2 are SNHLY and FYNNEI. The CDR3 spans 12 residues. CDR3 amino acids: CAGRGVEDGYTF. The CDR3 nucleotides read TGTGCCGGGAGGGGGGTAGAAGATGGCTACACCTTC.

V gene TRBV14 combines with J gene TRBJ2-3; D is possibly TRBD1 (6 bases). Deletions cut 2 bases from V and 3 bases from J, with 15 bases between. This CDR3 is built from 16 residues. CDR1 SGHDN and CDR2 FVKESK come from the germline V gene. The CDR3 protein is CASSQSRTVTTDTQYF. In DNA form, the CDR3 reads TGTGCCAGCAGCCAAAGCAGGACAGTCACAACAGATACGCAGTATTTT.

A note on this clone: The identical CDR3 is also encoded by other nucleotide sequences in the sample. The rearrangement joins TRBV6-5 to TRBJ2-2; 9 nucleotides align to TRBD1. CDR1 MNHEY and CDR2 SVGAGI come from the germline V gene. The CDR3 extends over 14 amino acids. With V trimmed by 8 bases and J by 4 bases, 5 bases remained unmatched. The CDR3 DNA reads as TGTGCCAGCGGAGGGACAGGGACCACCGGGGAGCTGTTTTTT. Encoded protein: CASGGTGTTGELFF.

The gene calls are TRBV28 and TRBJ2-1, with a possible D match to TRBD2 (5 bases). The germline gives CDR1 MDHEN, CDR2 SYDVKM. Trimming pared 6 bases from V and 9 bases from J, leaving 18 bases between. The CDR3 loop spans 14 amino acids. CDR3 coding DNA: TGTGCCAGCAGGTGGATAGCGCCGGAAGGTGAGCAGTTCTTC. This sequence encodes CASRWIAPEGEQFF.

The table lists this clone with a few counts. The chain is built from TRBV4-1 and TRBJ1-5, with D possibly matching TRBD1 (5 bases). The germline CDR1 and CDR2 sequences are MGHRA and YSYEKL. V was trimmed by 0 bases and J by 13 bases, leaving 13 bases between them. The CDR3 has 13 amino acids. Here the CDR3 reads CASSQDLGSGQHF. CDR3 sequence (DNA): TGCGCCAGCAGCCAAGATCTTGGGTCAGGGCAGCATTTT.

Remarks on this clone: The junction and the germline gene differ at one end; a read error may be behind it. This sample also contains other DNA sequences that code for the same CDR3. The V gene is TRBV7-7, the J gene TRBJ2-1; a possible D gene is TRBD2 (6 bases). The CDR3 has 12 amino acids. Germline V gives CDR1 SSHAT, CDR2 FNYEAQ (reference sequence). CDR3 sequence: CASSLAGGEQFF. In DNA form, the CDR3 reads TGTGCTAGCAGCTTGGCCGGGGGTGAGCAGTTCTTC.

The chain employs TRBV19 and TRBJ2-1, with 11 positions matching TRBD2. Trimming removed 7 bases from V and 12 bases from J; junction bases left unmatched: 11. The CDR3 length is 14 residues. CDR1 and CDR2 (germline): LNHDA, SQIVND (reference sequence). In DNA form, the CDR3 reads TGTGCCAGTAATAGGGCTAGCGGGAGGCCTGGGCAGTTCTTC. As protein: CASNRASGRPGQFF. The whole variable domain, remainder taken from reference TRBV19 and TRBJ2-1, is DGGITQSPKYLFRKEGQNVTLSCEQNLNHDAMYWYRQDPGQGLRLIYYSQIVNDFQKGDIAEGYSVSREKKESFPLTVTSAQKNPTAFYLCASNRASGRPGQFFGPGTRLTVL.

The chain joins TRBV27 to TRBJ1-1, with D perhaps matching TRBD1 (5 bases). With 4 bases removed from V and 7 bases from J, the gap between germline ends came to 16 bases. The CDR3 consists of 14 residues. Germline lookup yields CDR1 MNHEY and CDR2 SMNVEV (reference sequence). CDR3 loop: CASSSGLWGVEAFF. The CDR3 DNA follows: TGTGCCAGCAGTTCAGGGTTGTGGGGGGTTGAAGCTTTCTTT.

The CDR3 spells CASSARGHNSPLHF. CDR3 sequence (DNA): TGTGCCAGCAGCGCCAGGGGGCACAATTCACCCCTCCACTTT. The rearrangement joins TRBV9 to TRBJ1-6; 8 positions agree with TRBD1. Germline V gives CDR1 SGDLS, CDR2 YYNGEE. The CDR3 consists of 14 residues. The junction had 3 bases not matched to a gene; V was cut back by 3 bases and J by 7 bases.

This clone appeared a single time. J is TRBJ1-2 and V is TRBV9, with D possibly matching TRBD1 (6 bases). This CDR3 is built from 17 residues. Per germline, CDR1 SGDLS and CDR2 YYNGEE. Trimming stripped 0 bases from V and 1 base from J, with 16 bases between. The CDR3 protein is CASSVAPDSLSNYGYTF. Here the CDR3 DNA reads TGTGCCAGCAGCGTAGCCCCGGACAGCTTAAGTAACTATGGCTACACCTTC.

This clone was counted a few times. The V and J genes are TRBV7-2 and TRBJ2-4, with 10 bases matching TRBD1. The germline V gene encodes CDR1 SGHTA and CDR2 FQGNSA. This CDR3 spans 15 amino acids. J gave up 6 bases and V 1 base, and 3 bases lay outside the gene matches. CDR3 DNA sequence: TGTGCCAGCAGCTTAGGGAGGACAGGGGGAAACATTCAGTACTTC. The encoded protein is CASSLGRTGGNIQYF.

The chain links TRBV6-6 to TRBJ1-1, with D perhaps matching TRBD1 (6 bases). Germline loops: CDR1 MNHNY, CDR2 SVGAGI (reference sequence). The CDR3 loop spans 15 amino acids. Trimming left V 4 bases short and J 3 bases short, with 15 bases between. CDR3: CASSSPGQRHTEAFF. CDR3 DNA: TGTGCCAGCAGTTCTCCCGGACAGCGGCACACTGAAGCTTTCTTT.

The genes are TRBV15 and TRBJ1-1; D not resolved. The V end was cut by 1 base, the J end by 0 bases, with 15 bases between. CDR1 is LNHNV and CDR2 is YYDKDF in the germline V gene (reference sequence). The CDR3 is 17 residues long. The CDR3 loop is CATSRGGGPGMNTEAFF. CDR3 bases: TGTGCCACCAGCAGAGGGGGAGGCCCGGGCATGAACACTGAAGCTTTCTTT. The variable domain in full, with the rest retrieved from reference TRBV15 and TRBJ1-1, is DAMVIQNPRYQVTQFGKPVTLSCSQTLNHNVMYWYQQKSSQAPKLLFHYYDKDFNNEADTPDNFQSRRPNTSFCFLDIRSPGLGDTAMYLCATSRGGGPGMNTEAFFGQGTRLTVV.

This clone has only a few counts. V is TRBV4-3 and J is TRBJ1-2; no definite D call. The CDR3 loop spans 14 amino acids. V was pared by 0 bases and J by 5 bases, with 10 bases between. Germline V CDR1 and CDR2: LGHNA, YSLEER. The CDR3 bases are TGCGCCAGCAGCCAAGATAGCGGGTCTTATGGCTACACCTTC. Translation: CASSQDSGSYGYTF.

The chain links TRBV7-2 to TRBJ1-2, with no clear D. The CDR3 loop spans 14 amino acids. From germline, CDR1 is SGHTA and CDR2 FQGNSA. With 5 bases removed from V and 8 bases from J, the gap between germline ends came to 18 bases. The CDR3 reads CASSPEGRSGGYTF. CDR3 nucleotide sequence: TGTGCCAGCAGCCCAGAGGGCCGCTCCGGGGGCTACACCTTC.

The gene calls are TRBV18 and TRBJ2-5; TRBD2 aligns across 9 bases. The germline V gene has CDR1 KGHSH and CDR2 LQKENI. The V segment lost 5 bases and the J segment 5 bases; nucleotides outside the gene matches: 9. This CDR3 comprises 15 residues. The CDR3 reads CASSTLAGVGETQYF. CDR3 coding DNA: TGTGCCAGCTCAACCTTAGCGGGAGTAGGTGAGACCCAGTACTTC.

The genes are TRBV5-6 and TRBJ1-4; 7 positions agree with TRBD1. The CDR3 is 15 amino acids. With 4 bases clipped from V and 3 bases from J, the junction kept 6 bases outside the gene matches. CDR1 is SGHDT and CDR2 is YYEEEE in the germline V gene. The chain's CDR3 is CASSPGTVSNEKLFF. DNA of the CDR3: TGTGCCAGCAGCCCCGGGACAGTCTCTAATGAAAAACTGTTTTTT.

This chain links TRBV25-1 with TRBJ2-5; maybe TRBD1 (6 bases). Germline lookup yields CDR1 MGHDK and CDR2 SYGVNS. The V and J ends lost 0 bases and 0 bases respectively, with 11 bases between them. The CDR3 has 16 residues. This CDR3 is CASSEYRGNDQETQYF. Written as DNA, the CDR3 is TGTGCCAGCAGTGAATACAGGGGCAACGACCAAGAGACCCAGTACTTC. The full variable domain, with the rest looked up from reference TRBV25-1 and TRBJ2-5, is EADIYQTPRYLVIGTGKKITLECSQTMGHDKMYWYQQDPGMELHLIHYSYGVNSTEKGDLSSESTVSRIRTEHFPLTLESARPSHTSQYLCASSEYRGNDQETQYFGPGTRLLVL.

V is TRBV30 and J is TRBJ1-2, with D possibly TRBD1 on 5 matching bases. V lost 0 bases, J lost 4 bases, and 9 bases lay in between. From germline, CDR1 is GTSNPN and CDR2 SVGIG (reference sequence). The CDR3 is 13 residues long. DNA of the CDR3: TGTGCCTGGAGTGTAGGGCAGGGCTATGGCTACACCTTC. This encodes CAWSVGQGYGYTF. The full variable domain, with the rest looked up from reference TRBV30 and TRBJ1-2, is SQTIHQWPATLVQPVGSPLSLECTVEGTSNPNLYWYRQAAGRGLQLLFYSVGIGQISSEVPQNLSASRPQDRQFILSSKKLLLSDSGFYLCAWSVGQGYGYTFGSGTRLTVV.